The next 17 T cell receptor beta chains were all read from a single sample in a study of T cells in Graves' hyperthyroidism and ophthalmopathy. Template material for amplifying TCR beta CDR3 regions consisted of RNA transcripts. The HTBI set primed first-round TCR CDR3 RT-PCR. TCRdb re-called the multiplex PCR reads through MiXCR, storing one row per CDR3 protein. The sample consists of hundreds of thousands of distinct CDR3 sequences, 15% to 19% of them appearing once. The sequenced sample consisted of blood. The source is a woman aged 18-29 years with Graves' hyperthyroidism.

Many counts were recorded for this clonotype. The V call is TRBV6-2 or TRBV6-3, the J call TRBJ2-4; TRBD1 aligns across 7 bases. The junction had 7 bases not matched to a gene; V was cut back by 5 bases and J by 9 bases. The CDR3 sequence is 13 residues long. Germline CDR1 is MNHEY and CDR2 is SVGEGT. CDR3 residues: CASSENSGGIQYF. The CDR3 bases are TGTGCCAGCAGTGAGAACTCAGGGGGCATTCAGTACTTC.

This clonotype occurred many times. CDR3 DNA sequence: TGTGCCAGCAGTGCCGACGGGACGGAGAATGAAAAACTGTTTTTT. Its translation: CASSADGTENEKLFF. This chain connects TRBV6-1 to TRBJ1-4; D is perhaps TRBD1 (5 bases). The CDR3 is made up of 15 amino acids. Germline loops: CDR1 MNHNS, CDR2 SASEGT. Trimming pared 4 bases from V and 5 bases from J, leaving 14 bases between.

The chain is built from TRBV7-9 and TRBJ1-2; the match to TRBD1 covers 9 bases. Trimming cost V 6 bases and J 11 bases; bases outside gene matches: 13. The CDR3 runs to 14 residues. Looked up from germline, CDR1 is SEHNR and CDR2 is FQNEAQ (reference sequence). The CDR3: CASSERMGQGRYTF. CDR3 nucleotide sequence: TGTGCCAGCAGTGAAAGGATGGGACAGGGACGGTACACCTTC.

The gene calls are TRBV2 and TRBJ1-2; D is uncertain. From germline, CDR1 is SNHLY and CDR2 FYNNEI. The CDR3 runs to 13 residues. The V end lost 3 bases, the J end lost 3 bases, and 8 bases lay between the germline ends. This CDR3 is CASSDGMDYGYTF. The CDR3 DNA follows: TGTGCCAGCAGTGATGGCATGGACTATGGCTACACCTTC. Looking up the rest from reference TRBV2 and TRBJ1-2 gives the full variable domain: EPEVTQTPSHQVTQMGQEVILRCVPISNHLYFYWYRQILGQKVEFLVSFYNNEISEKSEIFDDQFSVERPDGSNFTLKIRSTKLEDSAMYFCASSDGMDYGYTFGSGTRLTVV.

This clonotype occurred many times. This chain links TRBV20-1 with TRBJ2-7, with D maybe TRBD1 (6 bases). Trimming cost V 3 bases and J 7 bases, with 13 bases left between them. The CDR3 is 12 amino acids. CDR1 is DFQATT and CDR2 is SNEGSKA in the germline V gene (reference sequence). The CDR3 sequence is CSARATRGEQYF. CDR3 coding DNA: TGCAGTGCTAGGGCAACTAGGGGGGAGCAGTACTTC.

CDR3: CASSWMGGGEKLFF. The DNA for the CDR3 is TGTGCCAGTAGCTGGATGGGGGGCGGTGAAAAACTGTTTTTT. The chain has TRBV19 and TRBJ1-4; D is perhaps TRBD1 (6 bases). Germline-derived CDR1 and CDR2 are LNHDA and SQIVND (reference sequence). The V and J ends lost 6 bases and 7 bases respectively, with 15 bases between them. This CDR3 region has 14 residues.

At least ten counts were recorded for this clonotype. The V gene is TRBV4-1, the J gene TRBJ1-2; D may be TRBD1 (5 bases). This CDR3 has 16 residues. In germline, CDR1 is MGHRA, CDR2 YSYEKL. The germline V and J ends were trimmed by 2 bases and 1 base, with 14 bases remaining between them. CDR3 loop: CASSQYSQGDNYGYTF. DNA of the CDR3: TGCGCCAGCAGCCAATACTCGCAGGGAGATAACTATGGCTACACCTTC.

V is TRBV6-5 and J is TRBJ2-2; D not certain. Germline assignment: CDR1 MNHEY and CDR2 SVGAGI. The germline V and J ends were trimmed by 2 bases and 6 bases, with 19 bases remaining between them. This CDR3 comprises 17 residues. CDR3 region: CASSYGPESLTPGELFF. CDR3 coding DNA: TGTGCCAGCAGTTACGGCCCCGAGTCATTAACCCCCGGGGAGCTGTTTTTT.

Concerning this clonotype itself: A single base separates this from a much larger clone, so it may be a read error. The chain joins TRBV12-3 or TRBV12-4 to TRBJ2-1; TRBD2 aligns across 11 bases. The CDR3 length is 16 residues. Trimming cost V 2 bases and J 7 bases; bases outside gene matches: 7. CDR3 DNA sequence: TGTGCCAGCAGTTTATCTAAGAGACTAGCGGGGAATGAGCAGTTCTTC. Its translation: CASSLSKRLAGNEQFF.

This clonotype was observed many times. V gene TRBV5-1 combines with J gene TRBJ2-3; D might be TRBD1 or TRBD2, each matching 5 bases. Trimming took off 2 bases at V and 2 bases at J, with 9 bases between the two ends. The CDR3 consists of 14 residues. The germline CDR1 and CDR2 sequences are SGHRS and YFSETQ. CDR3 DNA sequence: TGCGCCAGCAGCTTTGGGGGTTTCACAGATACGCAGTATTTT. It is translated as CASSFGGFTDTQYF.

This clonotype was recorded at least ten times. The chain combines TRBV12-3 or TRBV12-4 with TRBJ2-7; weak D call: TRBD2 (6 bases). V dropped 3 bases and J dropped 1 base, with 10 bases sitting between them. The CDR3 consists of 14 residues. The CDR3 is CASSFASVSYEQYF. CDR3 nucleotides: TGTGCCAGCAGTTTCGCTAGCGTATCCTACGAGCAGTACTTC.

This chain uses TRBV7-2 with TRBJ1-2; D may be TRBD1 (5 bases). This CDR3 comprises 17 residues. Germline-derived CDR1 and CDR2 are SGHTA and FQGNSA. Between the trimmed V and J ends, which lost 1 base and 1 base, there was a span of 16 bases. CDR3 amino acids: CASSLGGTSGINYGYTF. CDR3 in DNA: TGTGCCAGCAGCTTAGGAGGGACTAGCGGGATTAACTATGGCTACACCTTC.

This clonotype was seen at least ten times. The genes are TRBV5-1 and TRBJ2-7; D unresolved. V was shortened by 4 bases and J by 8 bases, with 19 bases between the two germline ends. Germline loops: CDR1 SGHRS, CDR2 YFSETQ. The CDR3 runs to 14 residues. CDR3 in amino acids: CASSLAYGSDQQYF. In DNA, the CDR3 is TGCGCCAGCAGCCTGGCCTACGGTTCAGACCAGCAGTACTTC.

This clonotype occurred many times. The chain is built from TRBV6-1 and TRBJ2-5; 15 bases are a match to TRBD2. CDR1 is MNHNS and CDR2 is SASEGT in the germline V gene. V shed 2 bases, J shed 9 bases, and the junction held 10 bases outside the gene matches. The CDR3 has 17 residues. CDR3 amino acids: CASSERGLAGGRRAQYF. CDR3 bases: TGTGCCAGCAGTGAAAGGGGACTAGCGGGGGGCCGGAGGGCCCAGTACTTC.

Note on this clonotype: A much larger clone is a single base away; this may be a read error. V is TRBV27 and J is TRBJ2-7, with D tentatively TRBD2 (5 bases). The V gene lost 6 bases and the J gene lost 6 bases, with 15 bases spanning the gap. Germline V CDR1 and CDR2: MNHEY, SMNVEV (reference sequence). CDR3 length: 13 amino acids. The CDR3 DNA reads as TGTGCCAGCAGGGACTCCAGCCTATCCGAGCAGTACTTC. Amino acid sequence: CASRDSSLSEQYF.

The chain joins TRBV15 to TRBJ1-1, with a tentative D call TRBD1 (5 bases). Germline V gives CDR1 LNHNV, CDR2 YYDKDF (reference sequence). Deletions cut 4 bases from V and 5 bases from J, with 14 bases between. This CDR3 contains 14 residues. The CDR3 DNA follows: TGTGCCACCAGCACCCGGGACGGAGAGACTGAAGCTTTCTTT. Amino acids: CATSTRDGETEAFF.

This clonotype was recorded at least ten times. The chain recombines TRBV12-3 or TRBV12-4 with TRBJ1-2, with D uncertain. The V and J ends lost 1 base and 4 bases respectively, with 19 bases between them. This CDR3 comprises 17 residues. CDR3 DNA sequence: TGTGCCAGCAGTTTAGAGACACCCCACTTAGGTGTCTATGGCTACACCTTC. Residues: CASSLETPHLGVYGYTF.